This T cell receptor beta chain was sequenced in a study of cytomegalovirus exposure and HLA in healthy donors. Germline CDR1 reads LNHNV; CDR2 reads YYDKDF (reference sequence). The CDR3 contains 11 residues. V was pared by 5 bases and J by 3 bases, with 4 bases between. Measured with immunoSEQ multiplex PCR; TCRdb has only the in-frame clones, and not every one. The sample includes 75,000 to 100,000 clones, roughly 96% of them seen just once. The chain couples TRBV15 to TRBJ1-1; D is unresolved. This receptor was obtained from a man in his late teens or twenties in good health and CMV-seronegative. The sample was PBMCs. CDR3 amino acids: CATSDYTEAFF. The DNA of the CDR3 is TGTGCCACCAGCGACTACACTGAAGCTTTCTTT.